These T cell receptor beta chains were read from a single sample in a study of graft-versus-host responses after intestinal transplantation. Profiled with immunoSEQ multiplex PCR; TCRdb holds only in-frame clones, not every one. This sample has approximately 60,000 clones, with 70% to 90% found just once. Specimen: PBMCs, collected 26 days after transplant. The origin of the receptors is a human patient who received an intestinal transplant, so some T cells may come from the graft donor. Both conserved end residues are part of each CDR3. Each record gives: D gene, J gene, V gene, clone size, CDR3 length, CDR3 DNA, CDR3 protein. D genes are given only for firm matches. Clone size is given for some rows only: seen once, a few or many times, or a class if the clone is expanded.

NA TRBJ2-7 TRBV6-6 NA 15 TGTGCCAGCAGTCAACCCCTAGCGTTCTCCTACGAGCAGTACTTC CASSQPLAFSYEQYF
NA TRBJ2-2 TRBV27 once 18 TGTGCCAGCAGTCCCCCGAAAGCTTTTCCTCCCCGGGCCGGGGAGCTGTTTTTT CASSPPKAFPPRAGELFF
NA TRBJ1-5 TRBV7-8 NA 15 TGTGCCAGCAGCTTAGAAGGGGGAATGAGTCAGCCCCAGCATTTT CASSLEGGMSQPQHF
NA TRBJ1-5 TRBV29-1 NA 13 TGCAGCGCCGAAACAGGGTCCAATCAGCCCCAGCATTTT CSAETGSNQPQHF
NA TRBJ1-1 TRBV4-2 NA 19 TGTGCCAGCAGCCAAGACTGGGGGCGGCTTTTTACGGAAAACACTGAAGCTTTCTTT CASSQDWGRLFTENTEAFF
TRBD2 TRBJ2-5 TRBV28 NA 13 TGTGCCAGCGCAGCGGGGACCCAAGAGACCCAGTACTTC CASAAGTQETQYF
NA TRBJ1-1 TRBV9 NA 15 TGTGCCAGCAGCGTAGCGTCGCAGAGGAGGAGTGAAGCTTTCTTT CASSVASQRRSEAFF
TRBD1 TRBJ1-5 TRBV9 NA 19 TGTGCCAGCAGCGTAGGGGACAGGGCTCTACTCTATAGCAATCAGCCCCAGCATTTT CASSVGDRALLYSNQPQHF
TRBD1 TRBJ2-2 TRBV5-6 NA 15 TGTGCCAGCAGCTGGGGGACAGTCAACACCGGGGAGCTGTTTTTT CASSWGTVNTGELFF
NA TRBJ2-2 TRBV9 NA 13 TGTGCCAGCAGCCAAGAGGACACCGGGGAGCTGTTTTTT CASSQEDTGELFF
TRBD2 TRBJ2-1 TRBV19 once 15 TGTGCCAGTAGTATGGCGGGGGAGCTCAACAATGAGCAGTTCTTC CASSMAGELNNEQFF
TRBD1 TRBJ2-1 TRBV4-1 NA 15 TGCGCCAGCAGCCATGGACAGGGTTTCGGCAATGAGCAGTTCTTC CASSHGQGFGNEQFF
NA TRBJ2-7 TRBV15 once 14 TGTGCCACCAGCAGTTTCGACGGGACCTACGAGCAGTACTTC CATSSFDGTYEQYF
NA TRBJ1-1 TRBV12-5 NA 16 TGTGCTAGTGGTTTCCAAACAGGGAAAAACAACACTGAAGCTTTCTTT CASGFQTGKNNTEAFF
TRBD2 TRBJ2-3 TRBV5-1 once 13 TGCGCCAGCAGCCTGGGACTAGCGGATACGCAGTATTTT CASSLGLADTQYF
TRBD2 TRBJ2-1 TRBV28 NA 17 TGTGCCAGCAGTTTAAGGGGGGGACTAGCGGGAGCGGGTGAGCAGTTCTTC CASSLRGGLAGAGEQFF
NA TRBJ1-1 TRBV11-2 NA 16 TGTGCCAGCAGCTTAGGACAAGGAGGGGAGGACACTGAAGCTTTCTTT CASSLGQGGEDTEAFF
TRBD2 TRBJ2-5 TRBV4-1 NA 16 TGCGCCAGCAGCCAAGAGTCTAGCGGGGGCCGGGAGACCCAGTACTTC CASSQESSGGRETQYF
NA TRBJ1-1 TRBV5-4 once 13 TGTGCCAGCAGCTTTACAGGGAGAGGTGAAGCTTTCTTT CASSFTGRGEAFF
TRBD1 TRBJ1-5 TRBV6-5 NA 15 TGTGCCAGCAGTTACTCTCGGACAGGAGGACAGCCCCAGCATTTT CASSYSRTGGQPQHF
TRBD1 TRBJ2-1 TRBV19 once 14 TGTGCCAGTAGTATTGGGACAGGGATCGATGAGCAGTTCTTC CASSIGTGIDEQFF
NA TRBJ1-3 TRBV5-1 once 14 TGCGCCAGCAGGGCCGGGACATCTGGAAACACCATATATTTT CASRAGTSGNTIYF
TRBD2 TRBJ2-1 TRBV27 NA 16 TGTGCCAGCAGCCCCCAGGAGGCGGGGGGGCGGGTTGAGCAGTTCTTC CASSPQEAGGRVEQFF
TRBD2 TRBJ2-3 TRBV19 NA 14 TGTGCCAGTAGTCTAGCGGGGTCCACAGATACGCAGTATTTT CASSLAGSTDTQYF
TRBD1 TRBJ1-1 TRBV11-2 NA 18 TGTGCCAGCAGCGCAGACAGGGGTGGCTTCCTACCAAACACTGAAGCTTTCTTT CASSADRGGFLPNTEAFF
TRBD2 TRBJ2-2 TRBV27 once 13 TGTGCCAGCAGTGGGACTAGCGGCGGGGAGCTGTTTTTT CASSGTSGGELFF
NA TRBJ1-3 TRBV11-2 NA 17 TGTGCCAGCAGCTCGGACTTGCGACGGTTGTCTGGAAACACCATATATTTT CASSSDLRRLSGNTIYF
TRBD2 TRBJ2-1 TRBV18 NA 15 TGTGCCAGCTCACCAAGGCGGGGGGGCCTGGGAGAGCAGTTCTTC CASSPRRGGLGEQFF
NA TRBJ2-7 TRBV7-8 NA 14 TGTGCCAGCAGCCCGTTCGACGGGACCTACGAGCAGTACTTC CASSPFDGTYEQYF
NA TRBJ1-5 TRBV28 NA 14 TGTGCCAGCAGTTCCCAGGAGGCGAATCAGCCCCAGCATTTT CASSSQEANQPQHF
TRBD1 TRBJ1-3 TRBV4-1 NA 15 TGCGCCAGCAGCCAACGTCACAGGGGAGGAAACACCATATATTTT CASSQRHRGGNTIYF
NA TRBJ1-1 TRBV19 NA 15 TGTGCCAGTAGTAGACAGGACCCTAGGGGCACTGAAGCTTTCTTT CASSRQDPRGTEAFF
NA TRBJ2-7 TRBV5-1 NA 15 TGCGCCAGCAGCTACAAGACTAGTGGCGGCTACGAGCAGTACTTC CASSYKTSGGYEQYF
NA TRBJ2-5 TRBV2 NA 11 TGTGCCAGTGTACGCGAAGAGACCCAGTACTTC CASVREETQYF
NA TRBJ1-3 TRBV4-1 NA 15 TGCGCCAGCAGCCAAGCACAAGACTCTGGAAACACCATATATTTT CASSQAQDSGNTIYF
NA TRBJ2-5 TRBV13 NA 16 TGTGCCAGCAGGTCAGGGCCCCGTATGTCAGGAGAGACCCAGTACTTC CASRSGPRMSGETQYF
NA TRBJ1-3 TRBV18 NA 16 TGTGCCAGCTCCCCAACCAGGGGCTTCTCTGGAAACACCATATATTTT CASSPTRGFSGNTIYF
NA TRBJ1-6 TRBV4-1 few 16 TGCGCCAGCAGCCAAGATCCACGGGGGGGAAATTCACCCCTCCACTTT CASSQDPRGGNSPLHF
TRBD1 TRBJ2-3 TRBV2 NA 15 TGTGCCAGAACCGGGACAGGGGAGTCGGCAGATACGCAGTATTTT CARTGTGESADTQYF
TRBD1 TRBJ1-4 TRBV5-6 NA 13 TGTGCCAGCAGCTTGTCAGGGGGAGAAAAACTGTTTTTT CASSLSGGEKLFF
NA TRBJ2-2 TRBV6-1 NA 16 TGTGCCAGCAGTGTTTGGCGGACATCGAACACCGGGGAGCTGTTTTTT CASSVWRTSNTGELFF
NA TRBJ1-1 TRBV11-3 NA 13 TGTGCCAGCAGCTTAGGGGCGAACACTGAAGCTTTCTTT CASSLGANTEAFF